The 3 T cell receptor beta chains given below trace back to one sample, sequenced in a study of vaccination and CD4 T cells after COVID-19. The treatment denotes: roughly 11-day PBMC culture with coronavirus spike peptide pools or control peptides (ViraFEST assay). The collection of CD4+ T cells from the unexposed donor took place before the COVID-19 pandemic (2011-2018). Their specific antigens are unknown. Oncomine TCR Beta short-read sequencing was applied to DNA from cultured CD4+ T cells. TCRdb re-called the PCR reads through MiXCR, storing one row per CDR3 protein. The sample holds about 8,600 distinct CDR3 sequences, more than 45% seen once. The sample consisted of CD4+ T cells from blood, cultured in vitro. The receptors stem from a human donor in good health.

This clonotype was detected only a few times. The chain couples TRBV12-3 or TRBV12-4 to TRBJ1-5, with a possible D match to TRBD1 (6 bases). The length of the CDR3 is 15 residues. V lost 4 bases to trimming and J lost 2 bases, with 12 bases between them. The CDR3 DNA reads as TGTGCCAGCAGTTCCCAGGGGTGGGGCAATCAGCCCCAGCATTTT. This codes for CASSSQGWGNQPQHF.

This clonotype was seen only a few times. The chain is built from TRBV20-1 and TRBJ1-6, with 7 positions matching TRBD1. Germline CDR1 and CDR2: DFQATT and SNEGSKA (reference sequence). This CDR3 has 13 amino acids. Trimming cost V 3 bases and J 10 bases; bases outside gene matches: 6. The CDR3 here is CSASSGGPSPLHF. In DNA form, the CDR3 reads TGCAGTGCTAGTTCAGGGGGGCCCTCACCCCTCCACTTT.

The chain couples TRBV5-4 to TRBJ2-6; D may be TRBD1 (5 bases). The CDR3 has 15 amino acids. V gave up 0 bases and J gave up 2 bases, with 6 bases separating them. Germline CDR1 is SGHNT and CDR2 is YYREEE (reference sequence). CDR3 protein: CASSLARAGANVLTF. CDR3 DNA sequence: TGTGCCAGCAGCTTGGCCAGGGCTGGGGCCAACGTCCTGACTTTC.